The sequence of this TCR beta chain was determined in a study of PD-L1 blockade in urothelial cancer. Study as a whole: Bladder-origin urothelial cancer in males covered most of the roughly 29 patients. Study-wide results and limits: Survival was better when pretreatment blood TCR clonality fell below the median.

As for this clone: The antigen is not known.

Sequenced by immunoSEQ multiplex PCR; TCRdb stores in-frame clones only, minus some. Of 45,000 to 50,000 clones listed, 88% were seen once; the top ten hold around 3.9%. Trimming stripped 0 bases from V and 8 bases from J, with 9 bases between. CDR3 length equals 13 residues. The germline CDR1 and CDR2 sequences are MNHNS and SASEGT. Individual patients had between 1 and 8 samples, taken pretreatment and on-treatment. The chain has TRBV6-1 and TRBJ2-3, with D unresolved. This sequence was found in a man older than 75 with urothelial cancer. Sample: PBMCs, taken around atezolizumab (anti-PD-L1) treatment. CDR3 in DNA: TGTGCCAGCAGTGAAGCGCTAGTCGGTACGCAGTATTTT. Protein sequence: CASSEALVGTQYF.